The 14 T cell receptor beta chains below were found in one sample sequenced in a study of control samples from healthy donors and cancer patients (dated by TCRdb to the early 2020s). The library came from the immunoSEQ multiplex PCR assay. Here the immuneACCESS table is served through TCRdb, limited to in-frame sequences with V and J called. Missing clones are a known gap in these copies; in checked studies unresolved V genes cover under half, and the rest lacks a known reason. The sample table lists under 30,000 clones, almost 85% of them with a count of one. The ten top clones hold approximately 6.9% of the sample. Sequencing used PBMCs. These receptors were obtained from a woman aged 60-75 years with head and neck cancer.

Only a few counts were recorded for this clone. The J gene is TRBJ2-2, the V gene TRBV6-1; D is perhaps TRBD1 or TRBD2 (5 bases each). The V end was cut by 5 bases, the J end by 6 bases, with 13 bases between. The CDR3 is 14 amino acids. Germline-derived CDR1 and CDR2 are MNHNS and SASEGT. Here the CDR3 reads CASSPTGGSGELFF. The DNA for the CDR3 is TGTGCCAGCAGTCCTACTGGGGGTTCCGGGGAGCTGTTTTTT.

V and J are TRBV6-5 and TRBJ1-2; TRBD1 agrees at 8 bases. V was clipped by 6 bases and J by 4 bases; unmatched bases: 7. CDR1 is MNHEY, CDR2 SVGAGI, per germline. The CDR3 sequence is 14 residues long. DNA for the CDR3: TGTGCCAGCAGGCTAGACAGGGGAGGCTATGGCTACACCTTC. This codes for CASRLDRGGYGYTF.

The chain combines TRBV5-1 with TRBJ2-2, with D perhaps TRBD1 or TRBD2 (5 bases each). Trimming removed 2 bases from V and 4 bases from J, with 15 bases in between. Looked up from germline, CDR1 is SGHRS and CDR2 is YFSETQ. This CDR3 has 16 amino acids. CDR3 amino acids: CASSFTGGLGTGELFF. CDR3 DNA sequence: TGCGCCAGCAGCTTTACAGGAGGATTGGGCACCGGGGAGCTGTTTTTT.

The chain employs TRBV2 and TRBJ1-5, with D perhaps TRBD1 (5 bases). The CDR3 has 14 amino acids. Germline values: CDR1 SNHLY, CDR2 FYNNEI. The V and J ends lost 5 bases and 6 bases respectively, with 14 bases between them. For the CDR3, the DNA is TGTGCCAGCAGTAACGACAGAGTTGTTCAGCCCCAGCATTTT. Translated, it gives CASSNDRVVQPQHF.

This rearrangement joins TRBV6-5 to TRBJ1-5, with D uncertain. Trimming pared 5 bases from V and 4 bases from J, leaving 9 bases between. The CDR3 has 13 amino acids. CDR1 is MNHEY and CDR2 is SVGAGI in the germline V gene. Here the CDR3 reads CASSLSQNQPQHF. CDR3 nucleotide sequence: TGTGCCAGCAGTCTCTCACAGAATCAGCCCCAGCATTTT.

Only a few counts were recorded for this clone. This rearrangement joins TRBV7-9 to TRBJ2-2; D unclear. The CDR3 spans 13 residues. The V end was cut by 2 bases, the J end by 6 bases, with 7 bases between. CDR1 is SEHNR and CDR2 is FQNEAQ in the germline V gene (reference sequence). CDR3 in amino acids: CASSLSSSGELFF. Written as DNA, the CDR3 is TGTGCCAGCAGCTTAAGCAGCTCCGGGGAGCTGTTTTTT.

This chain joins TRBV2 and TRBJ2-5, with 7 bases matching TRBD1. Germline loops: CDR1 SNHLY, CDR2 FYNNEI. This CDR3 has 14 residues. V was clipped by 4 bases and J by 5 bases; unmatched bases: 7. CDR3 sequence: CASSGETGRETQYF. The CDR3 bases are TGTGCCAGCAGTGGTGAGACAGGGCGGGAGACCCAGTACTTC.

The chain links TRBV6-5 to TRBJ1-1; 7 bases line up with TRBD1. The CDR3 is 13 amino acids. The J segment lost 4 bases and the V segment lost 10 bases, leaving 9 bases of the junction unmatched. Germline lookup yields CDR1 MNHEY and CDR2 SVGAGI. DNA of the CDR3: TGTGCCACCTTGACAGGGAAGGGCACTGAAGCTTTCTTT. This encodes CATLTGKGTEAFF.

The V call is TRBV11-2, the J call TRBJ2-1; 10 bases agree with TRBD1. The CDR3 totals 15 residues. The V gene's germline CDR1 is SGHAT and CDR2 FQNNGV. V lost 5 bases, J lost 2 bases, and 3 bases stayed unmatched. CDR3 DNA sequence: TGTGCCAGCAGCCAGGGACAGGGGACCTACAATGAGCAGTTCTTC. The encoded protein is CASSQGQGTYNEQFF.

The CDR3 region is CSASLPFTSTDTQYF. The CDR3 nucleotides read TGCAGTGCTAGTCTCCCGTTCACTAGCACAGATACGCAGTATTTT. This chain uses TRBV20-1 with TRBJ2-3; D gene unclear. This CDR3 contains 15 residues. V was pared by 3 bases and J by 0 bases, with 13 bases between. CDR1 and CDR2 from the germline V gene are DFQATT and SNEGSKA (reference sequence).

This chain connects TRBV6-1 to TRBJ2-1; D unresolved. The CDR3 has 17 amino acids. Germline V gene lookup returns CDR1 MNHNS and CDR2 SASEGT. Trimming cost V 4 bases and J 0 bases, with 16 bases left between them. CDR3 loop: CASSGPWRSSSYNEQFF. CDR3 in DNA: TGTGCCAGCAGTGGCCCCTGGCGATCAAGCTCCTACAATGAGCAGTTCTTC.

The rearrangement links TRBV27 to TRBJ2-4; TRBD1 might be the D (5 bases). Trimming pared 5 bases from V and 8 bases from J, leaving 10 bases between. Germline CDR1 reads MNHEY; CDR2 reads SMNVEV (reference sequence). This CDR3 contains 12 residues. CDR3 protein: CASSEQGDIQYF. For the CDR3, the DNA is TGTGCCAGCAGTGAACAAGGGGACATTCAGTACTTC.

The CDR3 DNA follows: TGCGCCAGCAGCCAAGCGCCCACAGGGGTAGTAGAGACCCAGTACTTC. As protein: CASSQAPTGVVETQYF. The chain is built from TRBV4-1 and TRBJ2-5; 7 nucleotides agree with TRBD1. The CDR3 length is 16 residues. In germline, CDR1 is MGHRA, CDR2 YSYEKL. With 1 base clipped from V and 4 bases from J, the junction kept 9 bases outside the gene matches.

This sequence joins TRBV2 and TRBJ2-7, with D perhaps TRBD2 (6 bases). The V end was cut by 3 bases, the J end by 3 bases, with 15 bases between. This CDR3 has 15 amino acids. The germline V gene encodes CDR1 SNHLY and CDR2 FYNNEI. CDR3 amino acids: CASSDLGTANYEQYF. CDR3 in DNA: TGTGCCAGCAGTGATCTAGGGACTGCTAACTACGAGCAGTACTTC.